This T cell receptor (beta chain) was recorded in a study of OX40 agonist ivuxolimab in advanced cancers. Overall study: As their treatment, patients were administered ivuxolimab, an agonistic anti-OX40 (CD134) antibody. Dose-escalation patients suffered from hepatocellular carcinoma, melanoma, renal cell or head and neck cancer. Whole-study results and caveats: Expanded clones belonging to CD8+ T cells outnumbered, on average, those of CD4+. Researchers did not establish what antigens the expanded peripheral T cells target.

Repertoires were generated with immunoSEQ multiplex PCR, while TCRdb's copy carries only in-frame clones and drops some. The table records more than 70,000 clones, about 84% of them present only once. Germline V lookup: CDR1 SGHAT, CDR2 FQNNGV. This CDR3 is built from 14 residues. Trimming at V came to 3 bases and at J to 7 bases, leaving 3 bases not matched to a gene. On this clone itself: The antigen is undetermined.

The sequencing here drew on CD4+ or CD8+ T cells sorted from blood, taken in a trial of the OX40 agonist ivuxolimab. The chain couples TRBV11-2 to TRBJ2-2; TRBD2 aligns across 9 bases. The sequence derives from an adult with an advanced solid tumor such as melanoma, head and neck, liver or kidney cancer. This CDR3 is CASSFLREGGELFF. The CDR3 DNA sequence: TGTGCCAGCAGCTTTCTGCGGGAGGGCGGGGAGCTGTTTTTT.